The 32 T cell receptor beta chains below come from one sample, sequenced in a study of early T cells in non-severe SARS-CoV-2 infection (dated by TCRdb to the early 2020s). The library was obtained by 5' RACE. TCRdb records NextSeq 500 as the sequencer. The public reads were quality trimmed at Q25 with fastp and then assembled into clones with MiXCR by TCRdb, keeping productive beta chains. Entries are consolidated by CDR3 protein sequence, retaining the most common genes and DNA. Across this sample there are nearly 45,000 distinct CDR3 sequences, with 9.5% to 13% seen only once. The ten top clones hold about 9.5% of the sample. Input material: whole blood. The origin of the receptors is an adult who was a healthcare worker with PCR-confirmed SARS-CoV-2 infection or an uninfected control (not recorded which).

Here the CDR3 DNA reads TGTGCCAGCAGCCAAGCCCAGGCCTATGGCTACACCTTC. Its protein is CASSQAQAYGYTF. The chain joins TRBV3-1 to TRBJ1-2, with D uncertain. Trimming stripped 1 base from V and 4 bases from J, with 7 bases between. This CDR3 is 13 amino acids long. CDR1 LGHDT and CDR2 YNNKEL come from the germline V gene (reference sequence).

The chain joins TRBV15 to TRBJ2-3; tentative D call: TRBD1 (6 bases). The CDR3 extends over 16 amino acids. With 3 bases removed from V and 0 bases from J, the gap between germline ends came to 13 bases. The germline gives CDR1 LNHNV, CDR2 YYDKDF (reference sequence). The CDR3, as DNA: TGTGCCACCAGCAGGGGAAGGACAGCTAGCACAGATACGCAGTATTTT. Translating gives CATSRGRTASTDTQYF. Looking up the rest from reference TRBV15 and TRBJ2-3 gives the full variable domain: DAMVIQNPRYQVTQFGKPVTLSCSQTLNHNVMYWYQQKSSQAPKLLFHYYDKDFNNEADTPDNFQSRRPNTSFCFLDIRSPGLGDTAMYLCATSRGRTASTDTQYFGPGTRLTVL.

This clonotype has at least ten counts. This sequence joins TRBV18 and TRBJ2-7; D unresolved. From germline, CDR1 is KGHSH and CDR2 LQKENI. This CDR3 is built from 14 residues. V gave up 5 bases and J gave up 1 base, with 12 bases separating them. The CDR3 DNA reads TGTGCCAGCTCAGGTTACGACGATTCCTACGAGCAGTACTTC. It is translated as CASSGYDDSYEQYF.

This clonotype was observed many times. The chain recombines TRBV12-5 with TRBJ2-7; tentatively, D is TRBD2 (5 bases). The CDR3 runs 13 residues. Trimming stripped 5 bases from V and 1 base from J, with 9 bases between. Germline V gene sequence: CDR1 LGHNT, CDR2 FRNRAP. CDR3 amino acids: CASGPEVSYEQYF. Here the CDR3 DNA reads TGTGCTAGTGGTCCGGAGGTTTCCTACGAGCAGTACTTC. The full variable domain, rest sourced from reference TRBV12-5 and TRBJ2-7, is DARVTQTPRHKVTEMGQEVTMRCQPILGHNTVFWYRQTMMQGLELLAYFRNRAPLDDSGMPKDRFSAEMPDATLATLKIQPSEPRDSAVYFCASGPEVSYEQYFGPGTRLTVT.

The rearrangement joins TRBV2 to TRBJ2-2; perhaps TRBD1 as D (6 bases). The CDR3 is 15 amino acids. Trimming stripped 4 bases from V and 2 bases from J, with 11 bases between. Germline CDR1 reads SNHLY; CDR2 reads FYNNEI. CDR3 sequence: CASSVQGPNTGELFF. CDR3 bases: TGTGCCAGCAGTGTTCAGGGGCCCAACACCGGGGAGCTGTTTTTT.

This clonotype appeared a few times. V usage is TRBV5-1 and J usage is TRBJ2-3; D not certain. The CDR3 loop spans 14 amino acids. V gave up 4 bases and J gave up 1 base, with 10 bases separating them. Germline CDR1 and CDR2: SGHRS and YFSETQ. CDR3 in DNA: TGCGCCAGCAGCCCGGAAGAGGGCACAGATACGCAGTATTTT. This sequence encodes CASSPEEGTDTQYF. Full variable domain (missing parts from reference TRBV5-1 and TRBJ2-3): KAGVTQTPRYLIKTRGQQVTLSCSPISGHRSVSWYQQTPGQGLQFLFEYFSETQRNKGNFPGRFSGRQFSNSRSEMNVSTLELGDSALYLCASSPEEGTDTQYFGPGTRLTVL.

This sequence joins TRBV5-3 and TRBJ1-4, with D perhaps TRBD1 (6 bases). TRBV5-3 is reported as an ORF; its role is uncertain. Trimming took off 4 bases at V and 6 bases at J, with 10 bases between the two ends. The CDR3 sequence is 13 residues long. The CDR3 reads CARSARQDEKLFF. The CDR3 DNA follows: TGTGCCAGAAGCGCGCGACAGGATGAAAAACTGTTTTTT.

The genes are TRBV3-1 and TRBJ2-1, with D possibly called TRBD1 or TRBD2 (5 bases each). The CDR3 spans 16 residues. Trimming cost V 3 bases and J 4 bases, with 16 bases left between them. CDR1 is LGHDT and CDR2 is YNNKEL in the germline V gene (reference sequence). The chain's CDR3 is CASSQGFGTPYNEQFF. The CDR3 nucleotides read TGTGCCAGCAGCCAGGGATTCGGGACGCCGTACAATGAGCAGTTCTTC.

This clonotype showed up many times. V is TRBV5-1 and J is TRBJ1-5; D gene uncertain. Germline assignment: CDR1 SGHRS and CDR2 YFSETQ. The CDR3 sequence is 15 residues long. Between the trimmed V and J ends, which lost 2 bases and 5 bases, there was a span of 14 bases. CDR3 sequence: CASSFAGGRDQPQHF. CDR3 nucleotides: TGCGCCAGCAGCTTCGCAGGAGGTCGGGATCAGCCCCAGCATTTT. Drawing the rest from reference TRBV5-1 and TRBJ1-5, the complete variable domain is KAGVTQTPRYLIKTRGQQVTLSCSPISGHRSVSWYQQTPGQGLQFLFEYFSETQRNKGNFPGRFSGRQFSNSRSEMNVSTLELGDSALYLCASSFAGGRDQPQHFGDGTRLSIL.

This clonotype has only a few counts. The chain joins TRBV4-3 to TRBJ1-4; D is unresolved. Germline V gene data show CDR1 as LGHNA and CDR2 as YSLEER. Trimming took 1 base from V and 0 from J, leaving 9 bases between them. This CDR3 contains 16 residues. The CDR3 spells CASSQAFAATNEKLFF. The CDR3 DNA sequence: TGCGCCAGCAGCCAAGCATTCGCAGCAACTAATGAAAAACTGTTTTTT.

This clonotype was observed many times. V is TRBV12-3 or TRBV12-4 and J is TRBJ2-7; D might be TRBD1 (5 bases). The CDR3 consists of 14 residues. V was trimmed by 2 bases and J by 3 bases, leaving 11 bases between them. CDR3 amino acids: CASSLRTLYYEQYF. In DNA form, the CDR3 reads TGTGCCAGCAGTTTAAGGACACTCTACTACGAGCAGTACTTC.

The table lists this clonotype with many counts. The rearrangement uses TRBV28 and TRBJ1-1, with a weak D call TRBD1 (5 bases). Trimming removed 4 bases at V and 11 bases at J, with 11 bases between. CDR1 is MDHEN, CDR2 SYDVKM, per germline. CDR3 length: 11 amino acids. As DNA, the CDR3 is TGTGCCAGCAGTTCCTCAGGGATGGCTTTCTTT. It codes for CASSSSGMAFF.

This clonotype has just a few counts. J is TRBJ1-1 and V is TRBV18; D is possibly TRBD1 (5 bases). V lost 5 bases, J lost 4 bases, and 20 bases lay in between. CDR1 is KGHSH, CDR2 LQKENI, per germline. This CDR3 contains 16 residues. The CDR3 protein is CASSAGIDRSFTEAFF. The CDR3 coding sequence is TGTGCCAGCTCAGCGGGGATCGACAGAAGTTTCACTGAAGCTTTCTTT. Filled out from reference TRBV18 and TRBJ1-1, the complete variable domain reads NAGVMQNPRHLVRRRGQEARLRCSPMKGHSHVYWYRQLPEEGLKFMVYLQKENIIDESGMPKERFSAEFPKEGPSILRIQQVVRGDSAAYFCASSAGIDRSFTEAFFGQGTRLTVV.

A few counts support this clonotype. J is TRBJ1-6 and V is TRBV18; 9 bases align to TRBD1. J gave up 11 bases and V 6 bases, and 8 bases lay outside the gene matches. Germline V gene sequence: CDR1 KGHSH, CDR2 LQKENI. The CDR3 loop spans 14 amino acids. The CDR3 coding sequence is TGTGCCAGCTCCCAAGGACAGGGGCTTCCACCCCTCCACTTT. Translation: CASSQGQGLPPLHF.

The rearrangement joins TRBV15 to TRBJ2-1, with TRBD2 matching 9 bases. Germline CDR1 LNHNV, CDR2 YYDKDF (reference sequence). The CDR3 is made up of 16 amino acids. V was pared by 0 bases and J by 8 bases, with 8 bases of the junction left unmatched. The CDR3 bases are TGTGCCACCAGCAGAGATCCCGGGACTAGCCTCTATGAGCAGTTCTTC. This codes for CATSRDPGTSLYEQFF. Filled out from reference TRBV15 and TRBJ2-1, the complete variable domain reads DAMVIQNPRYQVTQFGKPVTLSCSQTLNHNVMYWYQQKSSQAPKLLFHYYDKDFNNEADTPDNFQSRRPNTSFCFLDIRSPGLGDTAMYLCATSRDPGTSLYEQFFGPGTRLTVL.

This chain connects TRBV11-1 to TRBJ2-1, with D unclear. The V gene lost 3 bases and the J gene lost 4 bases, with 7 bases spanning the gap. From germline, CDR1 is SGHAT and CDR2 FQDESV (reference sequence). The CDR3 extends over 13 amino acids. The CDR3 sequence is CASSLQSYNEQFF. CDR3 bases: TGTGCCAGCAGCTTGCAGTCGTACAATGAGCAGTTCTTC.

This chain connects TRBV6-6 to TRBJ1-1; D might be TRBD1 (5 bases). Looked up from germline, CDR1 is MNHNY and CDR2 is SVGAGI (reference sequence). Trimming stripped 4 bases from V and 1 base from J, with 10 bases between. The CDR3 is made up of 14 amino acids. The CDR3 loop reads CASSSTATNTEAFF. In nucleotides, the CDR3 is TGTGCCAGCAGTTCGACAGCGACGAACACTGAAGCTTTCTTT.

The chain couples TRBV20-1 to TRBJ1-1; maybe TRBD1 (5 bases). V lost 3 bases, J lost 0 bases, and 8 bases lay in between. This CDR3 comprises 13 residues. CDR1 and CDR2 from the germline V gene are DFQATT and SNEGSKA (reference sequence). The CDR3 DNA is TGCAGTGCTAGGGGACGGCTGAACACTGAAGCTTTCTTT. As protein: CSARGRLNTEAFF.

This clonotype appeared many times. The chain is built from TRBV18 and TRBJ2-4; 7 bases map to TRBD1. CDR3 length equals 17 residues. Germline CDR1 reads KGHSH; CDR2 reads LQKENI. The J segment lost 0 bases and the V segment lost 6 bases, leaving 11 bases of the junction unmatched. CDR3 sequence reads: CASSQRQGKLAKNIQYF. Written as DNA, the CDR3 is TGTGCCAGCTCTCAAAGACAGGGAAAACTAGCCAAAAACATTCAGTACTTC. Full variable domain (outside the CDR3, taken from reference TRBV18 and TRBJ2-4): NAGVMQNPRHLVRRRGQEARLRCSPMKGHSHVYWYRQLPEEGLKFMVYLQKENIIDESGMPKERFSAEFPKEGPSILRIQQVVRGDSAAYFCASSQRQGKLAKNIQYFGAGTRLSVL.

This clonotype has a count of ten or more. The chain recombines TRBV18 with TRBJ2-7; possibly TRBD2 for D (5 bases). CDR1 and CDR2 from the germline V gene are KGHSH and LQKENI. This CDR3 is 13 amino acids long. With 3 bases removed from V and 6 bases from J, the gap between germline ends came to 12 bases. In DNA form, the CDR3 reads TGTGCCAGCTCACCCCAGAGGAGGTCCGAGCAGTACTTC. This codes for CASSPQRRSEQYF.

This clonotype was seen repeatedly, ten times or more. The rearrangement joins TRBV7-2 to TRBJ1-2, with D perhaps TRBD1 (5 bases). The CDR3 has 19 amino acids. The V gene's germline CDR1 is SGHTA and CDR2 FQGNSA. V shed 0 bases and J shed 4 bases, with 24 bases lying between them. The CDR3 region is CASSLARETESFFSYGYTF. DNA of the CDR3: TGTGCCAGCAGCTTAGCGCGGGAGACAGAGAGTTTTTTTAGCTATGGCTACACCTTC.

The sample holds a few counts of this clonotype. The chain uses TRBV7-6 and TRBJ2-3; weak D call: TRBD1 (6 bases). The CDR3 is 17 residues long. Per the germline V gene, CDR1 is SGHVS and CDR2 is FNYEAQ. Deletions cut 0 bases from V and 6 bases from J, with 19 bases between. The CDR3 is CASSLALGNEQGDTQYF. The CDR3 bases are TGTGCCAGCAGCTTAGCCCTGGGGAACGAACAGGGCGATACGCAGTATTTT.

This clonotype has more than one count but fewer than ten. The rearrangement links TRBV6-6 to TRBJ2-2; 7 nucleotides line up with TRBD1. The CDR3 loop spans 15 amino acids. Per the germline V gene, CDR1 is MNHNY and CDR2 is SVGAGI (reference sequence). V lost 4 bases and J lost 4; bases outside the gene matches: 6. The CDR3 loop is CASSSRQGSTGELFF. The DNA for the CDR3 is TGTGCCAGCAGTTCTCGACAGGGCTCCACCGGGGAGCTGTTTTTT.

This clonotype was seen at least ten times. The CDR3 DNA is TGCGCCAGCAGCCAAGGAACAGGGTTTTACGAGCAGTACTTC. It encodes CASSQGTGFYEQYF. This rearrangement joins TRBV4-3 to TRBJ2-7; D is perhaps TRBD1 (6 bases). The germline CDR1 and CDR2 sequences are LGHNA and YSLEER. The CDR3 is made up of 14 amino acids. V lost 1 base and J lost 4, with 11 bases in between.

J is TRBJ2-1 and V is TRBV12-3 or TRBV12-4; 11 bases map to TRBD2. CDR3 size: 19 residues. Trimming took 2 bases from V and 4 from J; bases not matched to a gene: 13. The CDR3 region has the DNA TGTGCCAGCAGTTTACAGCCCCCCCTGACTAGCGGGGCGTACAATGAGCAGTTCTTC. This encodes CASSLQPPLTSGAYNEQFF.

Of note for this clonotype: Since a much larger clone is just one base distant, this may be a read error. The rearrangement links TRBV27 to TRBJ1-5, with D perhaps TRBD1 (6 bases). V dropped 7 bases and J dropped 0 bases, with 16 bases sitting between them. The CDR3 contains 16 residues. CDR1 is MNHEY, CDR2 SMNVEV, per germline (reference sequence). Here the CDR3 reads CASTLVGGSSNQPQHF. The CDR3, as DNA: TGTGCCAGCACCCTAGTGGGGGGCAGTAGCAATCAGCCCCAGCATTTT.

The chain links TRBV30 to TRBJ2-7; 8 bases line up with TRBD1. This CDR3 contains 13 residues. Germline V CDR1 and CDR2: GTSNPN, SVGIG (reference sequence). V lost 4 bases, J lost 5 bases, and 7 bases stayed unmatched. CDR3 DNA: TGTGCCTGGACCCTGGACAGGGACCACGAGCAGTACTTC. Its protein is CAWTLDRDHEQYF.

This clonotype was detected only a few times. The chain joins TRBV4-3 to TRBJ2-5; TRBD2 matches 12 bases. Germline-derived CDR1 and CDR2 are LGHNA and YSLEER. This CDR3 is built from 16 residues. Trimming removed 1 base from V and 4 bases from J; junction bases left unmatched: 4. Here the CDR3 DNA reads TGCGCCAGCAGCCAAGGCCTAGCGGGGGGGCGAGAGACCCAGTACTTC. This translates into CASSQGLAGGRETQYF.

This clonotype was seen more than once but under ten times. DNA for the CDR3: TGTGCCACCAGTGATTCCTTCCCCTCTCTAGCGGGGGGATACAATGAGCAGTTCTTC. This sequence encodes CATSDSFPSLAGGYNEQFF. This chain joins TRBV24-1 and TRBJ2-1; 11 positions agree with TRBD2. This CDR3 contains 19 residues. Per germline, CDR1 KGHDR and CDR2 SFDVKD. V shed 2 bases and J 4 bases; nucleotides not matched to a gene: 12.

This clonotype was seen many times. V usage is TRBV5-5 and J usage is TRBJ1-1; no clear D gene. CDR1 and CDR2 from the germline V gene are SGHKS and YYEKEE (reference sequence). V was shortened by 6 bases and J by 7 bases, with 19 bases between the two germline ends. The CDR3 extends over 14 amino acids. The CDR3 sequence is CASKPPGRHLEAFF. CDR3 in DNA: TGTGCCAGCAAGCCCCCCGGGCGGCACCTTGAAGCTTTCTTT.

This clonotype was seen only a few times. The rearrangement joins TRBV7-3 to TRBJ2-5, with D perhaps TRBD2 (6 bases). The V end was cut by 3 bases, the J end by 5 bases, with 25 bases between. CDR1 is SGHTA, CDR2 FQGTGA, per germline. CDR3 length equals 18 residues. The CDR3 is CASSFRLPGGAPGETQYF. CDR3 DNA sequence: TGTGCCAGCAGCTTCCGGCTCCCGGGCGGGGCCCCCGGGGAGACCCAGTACTTC.

The J gene is TRBJ1-2, the V gene TRBV27, with D hard to call. Looked up from germline, CDR1 is MNHEY and CDR2 is SMNVEV (reference sequence). The CDR3 loop spans 16 amino acids. V was clipped by 5 bases and J by 5 bases, with 21 bases between them. The CDR3 protein is CASSDLLGRLNYGYTF. CDR3 sequence (DNA): TGTGCCAGCAGTGACCTCCTCGGCAGGTTGAATTATGGCTACACCTTC.